The 19 T cell receptor beta chains presented below share a single source sample, sequenced in a study of blood T cells in healthy people across ages. A J-beta primer mix and a sample-barcoded 5' primer were used in a second PCR of about 7 to 12 cycles. TCRdb reprocessed the 5' RACE reads with MiXCR, giving one entry per CDR3 protein. The table lists around 1,700,000 distinct CDR3 sequences, 28% of them singletons. Material for sequencing was blood. These receptors all stem from a woman under 40 in good health.

This clonotype has at least ten counts. The chain carries TRBV12-3 or TRBV12-4 and TRBJ1-4, with 7 nucleotides matching TRBD1. J lost 6 bases, V lost 6 bases, and 7 bases had no gene match. This CDR3 spans 14 amino acids. CDR3 sequence reads: CASSPGTAHEKLFF. The CDR3 nucleotides read TGTGCCAGCAGCCCCGGGACAGCACATGAAAAACTGTTTTTT.

The sample holds many counts of this clonotype. The chain joins TRBV4-2 to TRBJ2-1; the match to TRBD2 covers 7 bases. This CDR3 has 14 residues. CDR1 is LGHNA, CDR2 YNFKEQ, per germline. Losses at the gene ends were 1 base for V and 8 bases for J; bases not matched to a gene: 5. The CDR3 DNA reads TGTGCCAGCAGCCAAGTGACTAGCATCGATGAGCAGTTCTTC. It yields the protein CASSQVTSIDEQFF.

Here the CDR3 reads CASSVQASGVGTQYF. The CDR3 nucleotides read TGTGCCAGCAGCGTCCAGGCTAGCGGGGTAGGGACCCAGTACTTC. The chain combines TRBV9 with TRBJ2-5, with 9 bases that match TRBD2. This CDR3 is built from 15 residues. Germline CDR1 SGDLS, CDR2 YYNGEE. Trimming at V came to 2 bases and at J to 7 bases, leaving 9 bases not matched to a gene.

CDR3 sequence reads: CASKWQGNSPLHF. CDR3 DNA sequence: TGTGCCAGCAAGTGGCAGGGTAATTCACCCCTCCACTTT. This chain links TRBV2 with TRBJ1-6; tentative D call: TRBD1 (5 bases). The CDR3 consists of 13 residues. Germline CDR1 is SNHLY and CDR2 is FYNNEI. V dropped 7 bases and J dropped 6 bases, with 10 bases sitting between them.

V and J are TRBV20-1 and TRBJ1-2, with D possibly TRBD1 on 5 matching bases. The germline V gene has CDR1 DFQATT and CDR2 SNEGSKA (reference sequence). This CDR3 is built from 14 residues. Trimming pared 0 bases from V and 5 bases from J, leaving 13 bases between. The CDR3 reads CSARDFGTDYGYTF. DNA of the CDR3: TGCAGTGCTAGAGATTTCGGGACGGATTATGGCTACACCTTC.

The sample holds many counts of this clonotype. The rearrangement uses TRBV18 and TRBJ1-4, with TRBD1 matching over 7 bases. CDR1 is KGHSH and CDR2 is LQKENI in the germline V gene. This CDR3 is 18 amino acids long. J lost 5 bases, V lost 5 bases, and 17 bases had no gene match. As DNA, the CDR3 is TGTGCCAGCTCATCTCGACAGGGCCCCGTAGGGGCGAATGAAAAACTGTTTTTT. Its protein product is CASSSRQGPVGANEKLFF. Using reference TRBV18 and TRBJ1-4 for the parts outside the CDR3, the full variable domain is NAGVMQNPRHLVRRRGQEARLRCSPMKGHSHVYWYRQLPEEGLKFMVYLQKENIIDESGMPKERFSAEFPKEGPSILRIQQVVRGDSAAYFCASSSRQGPVGANEKLFFGSGTQLSVL.

The genes are TRBV9 and TRBJ2-1; D unresolved. Trimming took off 5 bases at V and 10 bases at J, with 16 bases between the two ends. Germline V gives CDR1 SGDLS, CDR2 YYNGEE. The CDR3 consists of 13 residues. Here the CDR3 DNA reads TGTGCCAGCAGTGAATACTTTCAAGGGGAGCAGTTCTTC. Its protein is CASSEYFQGEQFF. The whole variable domain, filled in from reference TRBV9 and TRBJ2-1, reads DSGVTQTPKHLITATGQRVTLRCSPRSGDLSVYWYQQSLDQGLQFLIQYYNGEERAKGNILERFSAQQFPDLHSELNLSSLELGDSALYFCASSEYFQGEQFFGPGTRLTVL.

Many counts were recorded for this clonotype. At one of its ends the junction is not consistent with the germline gene, which may arise from a read error. The chain combines TRBV5-1 with TRBJ2-1; D is unclear. The CDR3 runs 12 residues. CDR1 SGHRS and CDR2 YFSETQ come from the germline V gene. The CDR3 loop is CASSRLADEQFF. CDR3 nucleotides: TGTGCCAGCAGCCGACTCGCGGATGAGCAGTTCTTC.

This clonotype showed up many times. V gene TRBV29-1 combines with J gene TRBJ2-3; D is perhaps TRBD2 (6 bases). V was pared by 5 bases and J by 3 bases, with 12 bases between. The CDR3 consists of 13 residues. Germline V gene sequence: CDR1 SQVTM, CDR2 ANQGSEA. This CDR3 reads CSVPGLVTDTQYF. CDR3 bases: TGCAGCGTTCCGGGACTGGTTACAGATACGCAGTATTTT.

The gene calls are TRBV20-1 and TRBJ2-1; 10 bases match TRBD2. The length of the CDR3 is 14 residues. Germline V gene lookup returns CDR1 DFQATT and CDR2 SNEGSKA (reference sequence). With V trimmed by 1 base and J by 7 bases, 4 bases remained unmatched. CDR3 coding DNA: TGCAGTGCTAGAGCAAGCGGGAGGGGTAATGAGCAGTTCTTC. Translated: CSARASGRGNEQFF.

The chain has TRBV4-2 and TRBJ2-1; D uncertain. Germline values: CDR1 LGHNA, CDR2 YNFKEQ. V was pared by 0 bases and J by 0 bases, with 12 bases between. The CDR3 spans 17 residues. This CDR3 reads CASSQEEGGSSYNEQFF. Here the CDR3 DNA reads TGTGCCAGCAGCCAAGAAGAAGGCGGTTCCTCCTACAATGAGCAGTTCTTC.

The chain has TRBV20-1 and TRBJ2-3; the match to TRBD2 covers 13 bases. After removal of 0 bases from V and 3 bases from J, the junction contained 12 bases not matched to a gene. The CDR3 runs 19 residues. CDR1 DFQATT and CDR2 SNEGSKA come from the germline V gene (reference sequence). The CDR3 sequence is CSARDGTSGAPVQTDTQYF. Here the CDR3 DNA reads TGCAGTGCTAGAGATGGGACTAGCGGGGCTCCCGTCCAGACAGATACGCAGTATTTT.

This clonotype was observed a few times. The CDR3 reads CASNSDYEQYF. The CDR3 nucleotides are TGCGCCAGCAACTCGGACTACGAGCAGTACTTC. The chain is built from TRBV5-1 and TRBJ2-7; D unclear. The V end lost 6 bases, the J end lost 3 bases, and 7 bases lay between the germline ends. The CDR3 is 11 amino acids. Germline V gene lookup returns CDR1 SGHRS and CDR2 YFSETQ.

This clonotype appeared a few times. The gene calls are TRBV7-9 and TRBJ1-4; 10 nucleotides align to TRBD1. V was pared by 4 bases and J by 8 bases, with 4 bases of the junction left unmatched. The CDR3 spans 14 residues. Germline CDR1 is SEHNR and CDR2 is FQNEAQ (reference sequence). CDR3: CASSSDRGTEKLFF. For the CDR3, the DNA is TGTGCCAGCAGCTCGGACAGGGGGACGGAAAAACTGTTTTTT.

This clonotype was counted a few times. CDR3 region: CATSDFGAGGGNEQFF. The CDR3, as DNA: TGTGCCACCAGTGATTTTGGTGCGGGGGGGGGGAATGAGCAGTTCTTC. The chain uses TRBV24-1 and TRBJ2-1, with 9 bases identical to TRBD2. CDR3 size: 16 residues. With V trimmed by 1 base and J by 7 bases, 7 bases remained unmatched. The germline CDR1 and CDR2 sequences are KGHDR and SFDVKD.

There are many counts of this clonotype. The junction shows a germline mismatch at one end, possibly a read error. The CDR3 region has the DNA TGTGCCAGCAGCTTAGGATGGAGCACAGATACGCAGTATTTT. Its protein is CASSLGWSTDTQYF. The chain combines TRBV5-1 with TRBJ2-3; D is unresolved. The CDR3 consists of 14 residues. The germline V gene encodes CDR1 SGHRS and CDR2 YFSETQ.

The chain has TRBV4-1 and TRBJ1-2; 9 bases are a match to TRBD1. Trimming at V came to 7 bases and at J to 8 bases, leaving 11 bases not matched to a gene. Germline V gene lookup returns CDR1 MGHRA and CDR2 YSYEKL. The CDR3 has 14 residues. CDR3 loop: CASKTPGQGGGYTF. CDR3 DNA: TGCGCCAGCAAAACACCGGGACAGGGTGGCGGCTACACCTTC.

The chain carries TRBV6-1 and TRBJ2-7; 8 bases map to TRBD1. CDR3 length: 13 amino acids. Germline V CDR1 and CDR2: MNHNS, SASEGT. J gave up 9 bases and V 6 bases, and 10 bases lay outside the gene matches. The CDR3: CASSRTGTLRQYF. The CDR3 region has the DNA TGTGCCAGCAGCCGGACAGGGACCCTCCGGCAGTACTTC.

This chain uses TRBV7-2 with TRBJ2-7; D possibly corresponds to TRBD1 (5 bases). V lost 4 bases and J 2 bases, leaving 15 bases between the germline ends. The CDR3 has 15 residues. The V gene's germline CDR1 is SGHTA and CDR2 FQGNSA. The DNA of the CDR3 is TGTGCCAGCAGCTCGGACATCATTGGGACCTACGAGCAGTACTTC. Translating gives CASSSDIIGTYEQYF.